This TCR beta chain comes out of a study of monozygotic twins with inflammatory bowel disease. TCRdb re-called the 5' RACE reads, yielding one record per CDR3 amino acid sequence without DNA. This table lists approximately 160,000 distinct CDR3 sequences. The CDR3 covers 13 residues. Germline V gene lookup returns CDR1 SQVTM and CDR2 ANQGSEA. This TCR came from a human donor with ulcerative colitis or Crohn's disease, or a healthy co-twin of an affected twin (not recorded which). Sequencing was done on a sample of blood. The chain has TRBV29-1 and TRBJ1-1; as DNA is missing, the TRBD1 call by TCRdb cannot be tested. CDR3 sequence: CSVEEGGSTEAFF.